The clone carrying this T cell receptor beta chain was counted many times. Antigen unknown. The CDR3 is 11 residues long. Trimming removed 5 bases at V and 0 bases at J, with 2 bases between. This sample stems from a study of T cells in Graves' hyperthyroidism and ophthalmopathy. Regarding the study as a whole: Patients with ophthalmopathy were separated from those with stable hyperthyroidism by a 13 V-J model. Among clonotypes expanded in thyroid above 0.001, most were also found in blood.

Out of less than 12 ml of fresh peripheral blood came the PBMCs. What was amplified from RNA transcripts were TCR beta CDR3 regions. A set of HTBI primers served as the primers for a first-round RT-PCR of the TCR CDR3. Each CDR3 protein gets one entry after TCRdb re-called the multiplex PCR reads with MiXCR. In the table there are around 610,000 distinct CDR3 sequences, roughly 14% of which are singletons. The sample was blood. V and J are TRBV12-3 or TRBV12-4 and TRBJ2-7; D gene uncertain. This clonotype was obtained from a woman between 40 and 50 years old with Graves' ophthalmopathy. In DNA, the CDR3 is TGTGCCAGCAGTCCCTCCTACGAGCAGTACTTC. Protein product: CASSPSYEQYF.